The clone carrying this T cell receptor (beta chain) was counted ten times or more. What it recognizes is unknown. From the 5' RACE reads, TCRdb called clonotypes with MiXCR, one entry per CDR3 protein. The sample includes approximately 150,000 distinct CDR3 sequences, roughly 6.3% seen only once; the top ten take 2% to 2.5%. The data were taken from a study of T-cell memory formation after mild COVID-19. Points from the study as a whole: The study found contracting CD4+ clones mainly in CM and EM and contracting CD8+ clones in EMRA.

CDR1 and CDR2 (germline): SGHKS, YYEKEE (reference sequence). The CDR3 is made up of 16 amino acids. Trimming stripped 4 bases from V and 0 bases from J, with 14 bases between. The chain links TRBV5-5 to TRBJ1-5; the D gene is possibly TRBD1 (5 bases). The sample comprised PBMCs or a T cell subset sorted from them (not recorded which). The receptor was isolated from an adult woman who had mild COVID-19 (a few samples of this study predate the infection). Cell type and time point are not known. CDR3: CASSALGGDSNQPQHF. CDR3 sequence (DNA): TGTGCCAGCAGCGCTCTTGGGGGGGATAGCAATCAGCCCCAGCATTTT.